The present entry profiles one TCR beta chain with its context. This entry comes from a study of T cell changes during pregnancy in multiple sclerosis. Profiling relied on immunoSEQ multiplex PCR, and the TCRdb table lists in-frame clones only, not all of them. The sample yields around 100,000 clones, approximately 90% seen once. This CDR3 is 16 amino acids long. Germline CDR1 MNHEY, CDR2 SMNVEV (reference sequence). Trimming cost V 4 bases and J 5 bases; bases outside gene matches: 9. Sequencing was performed on peripheral blood, taken after pregnancy. The chain is built from TRBV27 and TRBJ2-1, with 9 nucleotides matching TRBD2. This TCR was sampled from a female donor with multiple sclerosis, enrolled in a pregnancy study. The CDR3 loop reads CASSSHSGSRNNEQFF. The CDR3 DNA reads TGTGCCAGCAGTTCTCATAGCGGGAGCCGGAACAATGAGCAGTTCTTC.